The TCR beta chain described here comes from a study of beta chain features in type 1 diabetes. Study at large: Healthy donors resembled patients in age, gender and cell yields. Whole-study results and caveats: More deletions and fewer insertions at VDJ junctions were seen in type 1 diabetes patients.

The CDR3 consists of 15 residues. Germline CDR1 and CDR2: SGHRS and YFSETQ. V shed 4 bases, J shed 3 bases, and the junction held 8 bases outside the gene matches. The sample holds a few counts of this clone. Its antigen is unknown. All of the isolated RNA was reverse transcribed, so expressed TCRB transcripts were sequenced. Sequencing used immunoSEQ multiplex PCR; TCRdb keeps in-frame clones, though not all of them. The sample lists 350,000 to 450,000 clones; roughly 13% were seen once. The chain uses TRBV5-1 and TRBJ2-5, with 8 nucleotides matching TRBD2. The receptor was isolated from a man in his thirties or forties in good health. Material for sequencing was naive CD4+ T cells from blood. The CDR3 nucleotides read TGCGCCAGCAGCCCCGGATCCGGGAGGGAAGAGACCCAGTACTTC. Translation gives CASSPGSGREETQYF.